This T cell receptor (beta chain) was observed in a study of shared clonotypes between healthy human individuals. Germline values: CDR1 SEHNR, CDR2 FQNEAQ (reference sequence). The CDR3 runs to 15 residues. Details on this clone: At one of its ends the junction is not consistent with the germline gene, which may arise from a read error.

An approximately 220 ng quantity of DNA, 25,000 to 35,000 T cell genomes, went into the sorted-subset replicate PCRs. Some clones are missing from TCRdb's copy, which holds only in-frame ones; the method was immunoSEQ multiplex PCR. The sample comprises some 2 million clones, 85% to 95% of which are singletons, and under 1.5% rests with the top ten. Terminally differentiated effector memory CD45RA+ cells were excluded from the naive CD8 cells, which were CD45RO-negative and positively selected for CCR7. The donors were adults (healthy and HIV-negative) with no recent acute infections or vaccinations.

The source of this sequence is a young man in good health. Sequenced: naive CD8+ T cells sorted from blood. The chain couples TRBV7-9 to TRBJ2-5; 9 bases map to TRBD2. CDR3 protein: CASSLRLADPPRRHF. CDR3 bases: TGTGCCAGCAGCTTAAGACTAGCGGACCCCCCACGTAGGCACTTC.